This T cell receptor beta chain originates from a study of human T cells and chemical hapten exposure. Study information: Small volume differences among pooled libraries mainly caused per-sample TCR yield variation.

Study-wide results and limits: With regard to DPC sensitization, TCRs above 1 in 1000 frequency did not change. Compared with pre-sensitization or healthy control sets, expanded TCRs clustered more.

The sample holds a few counts of this clonotype. Antigen: not known. The CDR3 consists of 15 residues. The V gene lost 6 bases and the J gene lost 2 bases, with 17 bases spanning the gap. CDR1 DFQATT and CDR2 SNEGSKA come from the germline V gene (reference sequence). Described time point: pre-sensitization, week 0. Treatment of the sample: therapeutic diphenylcyclopropenone sensitization with weekly scalp DPC. The total RNA was obtained from whole blood that was not fractionated. TCRdb passed the RACE reads through MiXCR, listing each CDR3 protein once. The repertoire has about 50,000 distinct CDR3 sequences, roughly 10% of them found once; the top ten carry roughly 9%.

This sequence was found in a woman aged 25 to 39 with alopecia areata. Some clones in this sample may be carry-over from other donors' samples. The source material was whole blood, sampled in connection with sensitization to the hapten diphenylcyclopropenone (DPC). The rearrangement joins TRBV20-1 to TRBJ1-5, with D tentatively TRBD1 (5 bases). CDR3 region: CSAPRQIGGNQPQHF. The CDR3 DNA follows: TGCAGTGCCCCGAGACAGATTGGGGGCAATCAGCCCCAGCATTTT.